One TCR beta chain is described in this entry. Its cognate antigen is unknown. This sample is drawn from a study of post-analysis software for immune sequencing data. Study-level background: The cohort encompassed relapsing-remitting, secondary progressive and progressive-relapsing multiple sclerosis disease courses.

Study outcomes and limitations: Compared against controls, patients with multiple sclerosis displayed significantly lower normalized Chao1 diversity. Batch-matched samples strongly co-clustered by F measure.

Prepared libraries of TCR beta cDNA carried unique molecular identifiers. Once about 0.95 to 10 million T cells were used, roughly 490,000 cDNA molecules resulted. From the PCR reads, TCRdb called clonotypes with MiXCR, one entry per CDR3 protein. The repertoire holds about 560,000 distinct CDR3 sequences, about 40% seen once, with more than 1.5% in the top ten. This clonotype was sampled from a girl between 5 and 17 years old with multiple sclerosis. Material for sequencing was blood.

The CDR3, as DNA: TGTGCCAGCATCCCACAGGGGGTCATTTACGAGCAGTACTTC. Protein sequence: CASIPQGVIYEQYF. V gene TRBV2 combines with J gene TRBJ2-4, with 8 bases matching TRBD1. Near its end, the DNA agrees better with TRBJ2-7, so the J call may be wrong. Per the germline V gene, CDR1 is SNHLY and CDR2 is FYNNEI. The CDR3 spans 14 residues.